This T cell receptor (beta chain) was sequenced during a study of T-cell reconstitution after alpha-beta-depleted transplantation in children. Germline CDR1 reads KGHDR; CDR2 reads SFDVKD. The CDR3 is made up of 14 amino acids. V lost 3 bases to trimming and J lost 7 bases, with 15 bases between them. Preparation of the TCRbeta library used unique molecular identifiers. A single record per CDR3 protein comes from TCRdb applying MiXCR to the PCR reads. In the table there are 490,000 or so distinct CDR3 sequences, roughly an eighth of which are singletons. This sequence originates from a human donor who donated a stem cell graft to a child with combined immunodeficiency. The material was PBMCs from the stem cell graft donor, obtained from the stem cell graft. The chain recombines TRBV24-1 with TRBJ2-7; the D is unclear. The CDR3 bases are TGTGCCACCAGTGATATAGACACGTCTGGAGAGCAGTACTTC. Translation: CATSDIDTSGEQYF.